This T cell receptor (beta chain) stems from a study of graft-versus-host responses after intestinal transplantation. This clone showed up just a few times. The data were produced by immunoSEQ multiplex PCR, yet TCRdb's version contains in-frame clones alone and is incomplete. This table has around 96,000 clones, 90% appearing once. This CDR3 has 12 residues. Trimming removed 11 bases at V and 4 bases at J, with 14 bases between. Germline-derived CDR1 and CDR2 are LNHDA and SQIVND (reference sequence). The chain carries TRBV19 and TRBJ1-1; a possible D gene is TRBD1 (5 bases). The TCR sequence derives from a human patient who received an intestinal transplant, so some T cells may come from the graft donor. Sequencing was performed on PBMCs, taken 453 days after intestinal transplant. The DNA of the CDR3 is TGTGCCGCGAGCGGGGGTTTCACTGAAGCTTTCTTT. It translates to CAASGGFTEAFF.